This entry lists 7 T cell receptor beta chains sequenced from one sample in a study of blood T cell repertoires in COVID-19. Assay used: immunoSEQ multiplex PCR; TCRdb lists only in-frame clones, some missing. The sample consists of roughly 26,000 clones, approximately 72% of them appearing once. The sample consisted of peripheral blood. The receptors stem from a man aged 55 to 70 with active or convalescent COVID-19.

There are a few counts of this clone. J is TRBJ2-1 and V is TRBV18; 8 nucleotides match TRBD2. Germline V gene sequence: CDR1 KGHSH, CDR2 LQKENI. The V gene end was trimmed by 5 bases and the J gene end by 14 bases; junction bases not matched to a gene: 5. The CDR3 contains 11 residues. The CDR3 DNA is TGTGCCAGCTCAACGCGGGAGGCGGAGTTCTTC. Translated: CASSTREAEFF.

This rearrangement joins TRBV19 to TRBJ1-6, with D unclear. The CDR3 runs 17 residues. The germline gives CDR1 LNHDA, CDR2 SQIVND (reference sequence). The V end was cut by 5 bases, the J end by 2 bases, with 16 bases between. In DNA, the CDR3 is TGTGCCAGTAGTCCGCTAGGAGGAGCTCCCTATAATTCACCCCTCCACTTT. Protein: CASSPLGGAPYNSPLHF. The full variable domain, in which reference TRBV19 and TRBJ1-6 provide the parts outside the CDR3, is DGGITQSPKYLFRKEGQNVTLSCEQNLNHDAMYWYRQDPGQGLRLIYYSQIVNDFQKGDIAEGYSVSREKKESFPLTVTSAQKNPTAFYLCASSPLGGAPYNSPLHFGNGTRLTVT.

The V gene is TRBV19, the J gene TRBJ2-3, with a possible D match to TRBD2 (5 bases). Germline V gives CDR1 LNHDA, CDR2 SQIVND (reference sequence). The CDR3 is 16 amino acids. Trimming removed 3 bases from V and 4 bases from J, with 17 bases in between. Written as DNA, the CDR3 is TGTGCCAGTAGTATTCTTGAGGGCGAAGGCGCAGATACGCAGTATTTT. This codes for CASSILEGEGADTQYF.

This clone occurred once. The rearrangement links TRBV7-8 to TRBJ2-5, with TRBD2 identical over 15 bases. CDR3 length: 20 amino acids. The trim removed 5 bases at V and 0 bases at J, leaving 13 bases unmatched. Germline V lookup: CDR1 SGHVS, CDR2 FQNEAQ. The chain's CDR3 is CASSLPLGLAGGRYQETQYF. CDR3 nucleotides: TGTGCCAGCAGCCTCCCCCTGGGACTAGCGGGGGGCCGGTACCAAGAGACCCAGTACTTC. Full variable domain (outside the CDR3, taken from reference TRBV7-8 and TRBJ2-5): GAGVSQSPRYKVAKRGQDVALRCDPISGHVSLFWYQQALGQGPEFLTYFQNEAQLDKSGLPSDRFFAERPEGSVSTLKIQRTQQEDSAVYLCASSLPLGLAGGRYQETQYFGPGTRLLVL.

The V and J genes are TRBV23-1 and TRBJ1-2; 8 bases fit TRBD1. TRBV23-1 is an ORF; its function is uncertain. This CDR3 comprises 14 residues. V lost 8 bases and J lost 2; bases outside the gene matches: 7. Written as DNA, the CDR3 is TGCGCCAGCTTTCAGGGGGCTGGGAACTATGGCTACACCTTC. This sequence encodes CASFQGAGNYGYTF.

This clone was recorded a few times. The chain joins TRBV19 to TRBJ2-1; TRBD2 matches at 13 bases. The trim removed 5 bases at V and 6 bases at J, leaving 16 bases unmatched. The CDR3 spans 19 residues. The germline CDR1 and CDR2 sequences are LNHDA and SQIVND (reference sequence). CDR3 in DNA: TGTGCCAGTAGTCCTCGTGGACTAGCGGGAGACCAAAGACGCAATGAGCAGTTCTTC. The encoded protein is CASSPRGLAGDQRRNEQFF.

This clone came up a few times. The chain's CDR3 is CASTTLSGTRSGTDTQYF. The CDR3 region has the DNA TGTGCCAGCACTACCCTCTCGGGGACTAGATCTGGCACAGATACGCAGTATTTT. The rearrangement joins TRBV11-2 to TRBJ2-3; TRBD2 agrees at 8 bases. The CDR3 spans 18 residues. CDR1 and CDR2 (germline): SGHAT, FQNNGV. Trimming took 7 bases from V and 1 from J; bases not matched to a gene: 16.